What follows is one T cell receptor (beta chain) and its context. The data originate from a study of blood T cell repertoires in COVID-19. Clones were read by immunoSEQ multiplex PCR, and TCRdb kept only the in-frame ones, dropping some. The sample includes over 250,000 clones, about nine tenths seen only once; the top ten take 2% to 2.5%. Germline CDR1 reads LNHDA; CDR2 reads SQIVND (reference sequence). This CDR3 spans 12 amino acids. V was cut by 6 bases and J by 2 bases, with 8 bases left in between. This sequence joins TRBV19 and TRBJ2-7; D possibly corresponds to TRBD1 (5 bases). The TCR comes from a man aged 50-60 years with acute or convalescent COVID-19. The sample taken for sequencing was peripheral blood. The CDR3 bases are TGTGCCAGTAGCCCGGACACCTACGAGCAGTACTTC. This translates into CASSPDTYEQYF.